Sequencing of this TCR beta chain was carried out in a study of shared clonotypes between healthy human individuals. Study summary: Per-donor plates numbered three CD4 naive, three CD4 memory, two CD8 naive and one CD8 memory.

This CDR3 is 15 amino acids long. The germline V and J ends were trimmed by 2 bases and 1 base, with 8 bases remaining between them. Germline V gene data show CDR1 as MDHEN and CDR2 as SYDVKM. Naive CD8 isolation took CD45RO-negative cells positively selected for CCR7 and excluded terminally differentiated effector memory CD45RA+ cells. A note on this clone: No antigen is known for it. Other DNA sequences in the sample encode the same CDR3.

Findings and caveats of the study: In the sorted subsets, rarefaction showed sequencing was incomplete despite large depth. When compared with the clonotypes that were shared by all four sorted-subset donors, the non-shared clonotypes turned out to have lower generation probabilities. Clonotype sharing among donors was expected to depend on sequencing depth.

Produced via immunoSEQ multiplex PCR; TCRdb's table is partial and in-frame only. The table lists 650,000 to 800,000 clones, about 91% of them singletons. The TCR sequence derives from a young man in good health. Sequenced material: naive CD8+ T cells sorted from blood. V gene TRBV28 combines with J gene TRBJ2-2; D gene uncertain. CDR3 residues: CASSLLAGNTGELFF. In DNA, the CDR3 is TGTGCCAGCAGTTTACTGGCAGGGAACACCGGGGAGCTGTTTTTT.